The sequence of this T cell receptor (beta chain) was determined in a study of cytomegalovirus exposure and HLA in healthy donors (dated by TCRdb to about 2017). Context from the whole study: In an earlier analysis of approximately 640 of the donors, 276 Gb of sequence data and just under 120 million unique TCR beta sequences from roughly 190 million T cells were reported. An early release covering 550 to 700 HLA-typed donors comprised about 310 gigabases of sequencing data and around 85 million unique TCR sequences. Of the 300 to 400 genotyped donors, around 81% fell in the genetic ancestry cluster associated with self-reported Caucasian donors. The aim of the study was to test whether cataloging public T cell receptors could identify signatures of past pathogen exposure. Among about 410 genotyped donors of the cohort, an average of about 220,000 unique TCR beta nucleotide sequences was sequenced per donor, of which about 18% were non-productive. All discovery cohort repertoires had been generated on a single sequencing platform. Donor age, sex, ethnicity and CMV serostatus were compiled alongside the repertoire data. Both class I and class II loci were covered by HLA typing, at four-digit resolution. The number of typed donors differed by locus: roughly 629-640 for A, B, C, DRB1 and DQB1; about 520 for DQA1; approximately 600 for DPA1; and around 470 for DPB1. Four to six DR-DQ haplotypes were handled as single units for association and clustering, since linkage in the cohort was strong. A later genetic analysis took genome-wide SNP genotypes for about 55% of the 666 donors and used that subset as a discovery cohort. An earlier analysis of roughly 580 of the donors used high-throughput TCR beta sequencing to judge whether each TCR beta V gene segment behaved as functional or pseudogenic. The study profiled the T cell repertoires of hundreds of subjects by immunosequencing and related them to cytomegalovirus serostatus. The later analysis used no new phenotypic data to find candidate immune exposures, relying instead on TCR beta sequences and their occurrence across donors. Along with the approximately 600-subject first cohort, a separate validation cohort of some 130 different subjects was used. In a later analysis, previously published TCR beta repertoires from about 670 donors were re-analyzed and high-resolution HLA genotyping was added so that TCR occurrence patterns could be studied. High-throughput TCR immunosequencing, statistical association of individual TCRs with disease status, and machine learning were combined to predict cytomegalovirus infection status. Broader findings and caveats from the paper: A group of highly shared sequence variants was considered likely to be a technical artifact of the sequencing pipeline. Compared with equally common non-associated chains, HLA-associated TCR beta chains in a later analysis were more clonally expanded and had lower generation probabilities. While some public TCRs were present in many individuals, most TCR sequences turned up only very rarely across donors. CMV serostatus was the only immune exposure information available for the cohort. Broadly in line with IMGT annotations, most TCR beta V segments showed up in productive rearrangements about 87% or about 30% of the time in an earlier analysis of 587 of the donors. A later genetic analysis associated a missense DCLRE1C variant with V-gene and J-gene trimming of TCR beta chains, and an independent cohort replicated the association. A few of the identified cytomegalovirus-associated TCR beta chains were confirmed in vitro to be specific for cytomegalovirus antigens. Some IMGT-functional V segments, including TRBV6-2 and TRBV6-3, could not be told apart with the 87-base-pair reads, so those segments were excluded. Strong co-occurrence of HLA alleles, especially DR and DQ, made assigning TCR associations to individual alleles difficult. The classifier was reported to diagnose cytomegalovirus status with high specificity and sensitivity in both the original cohort and the validation cohort. A later genetic analysis reported fewer N-insertions in productive TCRs among donors in an Asian-associated ancestry cluster than the approximately 670-donor mean. Specific HLA alleles were associated with 15,000 to 20,000 TCR beta sequences at a false discovery rate of 0.05 in a later analysis. Because some donors lacked HLA typing at each locus, the association tests relied only on the typed subset. In a later analysis, TCR association rates were found to vary across HLA loci, with the most associated TCRs seen for DRB1 alleles and the fewest for HLA-C alleles. This cohort had only TCR beta chains sequenced, and the lack of alpha or paired-chain data limited which features could be detected. Because counts were too low, under 20 rarely observed V segments, including chromosome 9 orphons, were left out of the earlier analysis of 587 of the donors. Presence/absence analyses assumed roughly uniform sequencing depth across donors, an assumption that may not hold. Correlated functional status among segregating V segments might be attributable to linkage disequilibrium, but an unknown experimental factor could not be ruled out. The study gave a list of 150 to 200 TCR beta chains associated with cytomegalovirus. According to a later analysis, parvovirus B19, influenza, CMV and Epstein-Barr virus appeared linked to several top co-occurrence clusters. It was suggested by the authors that the approach could potentially be generalized to other disease states and immunological phenotypes. A later analysis found that most CMV-associated TCR beta chains appeared HLA-restricted, with HLA associations seemingly driven largely by CMV exposure. A further reported finding was that TCR beta sequences accurately predicted the HLA-A and HLA-B alleles for most subjects in the first cohort.

The cohort comprised more than 550 healthy bone marrow donors. All cohort members were sampled while nominally healthy, although unrecorded immune exposures were likely present. CMV serostatus was positive for 250 to 300 and negative for about half of the roughly 700 cohort members, and was not recorded for this donor. A peripheral blood sample was provided by each donor, and peripheral blood mononuclear cells were used for TCR beta sequencing. The Qiagen DNeasy Blood Extraction Kit was used to extract genomic DNA from the blood cell samples. Library construction relied on the immunoSEQ multiplex PCR assay. A mixture of 60 forward primers for TCR Vbeta segments and 13 reverse primers for TCR Jbeta segments was used in the multiplex PCR. Amplification of the CDR3 region of rearranged TCR beta genes was performed with a multiplex PCR assay on genomic DNA. On the Illumina HiSeq System, the amplified TCR beta libraries were sequenced as 87-base-pair reads. The paper's processing steps were these. In a later analysis, 70 million to 95 million unique TCR beta chains were counted across the approximately 640 repertoires, and approximately 11 million of these chains were shared by at least two donors. Raw reads were error-corrected and collapsed into unique sequences with a nearest-neighbor algorithm that merged closely related sequences to remove PCR and sequencing errors. To assign V, D and J gene segments, CDR3 sequences were aligned to IMGT reference sequences. For a sequence to be retained, a match of at least six nucleotides was required to both a V gene segment and a J gene segment. A rearrangement counted as productive if the CDR3 had no stop codons and remained in frame with V and J, and every other rearrangement counted as non-productive. Following IMGT convention, CDR3 was defined as the stretch from the second conserved V-encoded cysteine up to the conserved J-encoded phenylalanine. Sequences without an unambiguous match to a single V gene segment were excluded from the earlier analysis of about 600 of the donors. An earlier analysis of a few hundred of the donors called V segments functional above 56.7% productive rearrangements and segregating when the between-donor standard deviation exceeded 5%. A statistical classification framework was built for diagnosing cytomegalovirus status from the catalog of TCR beta chain sequences. In a later analysis, TCR nucleotide sequences were compared against IMGT/GENE-DB human TR gene sequences so that V and J genes could be assigned. Using the TCRdist pipeline, a later analysis assigned CDR3 sequences along with most-parsimonious VDJ recombination scenarios. A later analysis defined each TCR beta chain by its CDR3 amino acid sequence plus V-gene family, and excluded reads lacking a unique V-gene family. As a way to deal with suspected cross-contamination and a sequencing artifact, a later analysis dropped over 550 nucleotide sequences that were highly shared and had low generation probability. In a later analysis, a clonal expansion index was calculated for each public chain from normalized within-repertoire ranks of inferred template counts. In a later analysis, generation probabilities were computed using a VDJ recombination model fitted to out-of-frame rearrangements, and the results were checked against IGoR. Hypergeometric tests were used in a later analysis to score TCR-TCR, TCR-HLA and TCR-CMV co-occurrence, with a repertoire-size bias correction applied to the TCR pairs. In a later analysis, false discovery rates were estimated by permuting HLA or CMV assignments 20 times. In a later analysis, co-occurring TCRs were grouped using DBSCAN, and TCRdist sequence similarity was added for clustering within HLA-allele-positive subsets. Repertoires with fewer than 30,000 or more than 120,000 public chains were left out of co-occurrence clustering, as were five repertoires with anomalous nucleotide sharing. Not all clones reach the TCRdb copy of this immuneACCESS table, which keeps in-frame sequences only. Checked studies attribute under half of the gap to unresolved V genes and leave the rest unexplained. That table furnishes V, J and clone size, whereas the DNA furnished D and trimming. The sample includes 110,000 to 150,000 clones, with around 72% observed a single time. The ten largest clones add up to approximately 15% of the sample.

From a lookup of the germline V gene, CDR1 and CDR2 are KGHSH and LQKENI. Relative to germline, V is 4 bases shorter and J is 10 bases shorter, with 16 bases between their ends. The CDR3 covers 14 residues, taking in both the cysteine and the phenylalanine. CDR3 DNA only is kept here, 42 bases in frame from base 1. On this clone itself: The specificity of this receptor is unknown. No much larger clonotype is one base removed from it; base qualities were not supplied.

The sample consisted of PBMCs. The receptor comes from a human donor in good health. The rearrangement combines TRBV18 with TRBJ1-4; TRBD1 might be the D gene, on 6 matching bases. CDR3 region: CASSLQGQKPKLFF. The sequence in DNA is TGTGCCAGCTCACTACAGGGTCAGAAGCCAAAACTGTTTTTT.